This T cell receptor (beta chain) was sequenced in a study of memory CD4+ T cells and cytomegalovirus serostatus. Study information: This sample comes from healthy Belgian adults, several CMV seropositive, approximately 25 seronegative.

In germline, CDR1 is MNHEY, CDR2 SMNVEV (reference sequence). The J segment lost 7 bases and the V segment lost 1 base, leaving 19 bases of the junction unmatched. The CDR3 consists of 20 residues. Turning to this clone: Its antigen is currently unknown.

Only in-frame clones appear in the TCRdb table, and some are missing; sequencing was by immunoSEQ multiplex PCR. Here the sample spans approximately 92,000 clones, 75% to 85% being singletons. The sort gate was single viable CD3+CD4+CD8-CD45RO+ cells for memory CD4+ T cells. Study-wide results and caveats: Each of 55 to 80 CMV-associated TCRbeta sequences occurred in one to five individuals. Suggested: most of the CMV-linked TCR signature lies in CD4+ memory cells. CMV serostatus prediction reached median AUC around 0.94, or 0.89 with US-trained model.

The V and J genes are TRBV27 and TRBJ2-2, with 9 bases fitting TRBD2. Sequenced sample: memory CD4+ T cells from blood. This clonotype was sampled from an adult in good health and CMV-seropositive. CDR3 loop: CASSLFVGLAGNVDGGELFF. The CDR3 DNA reads TGTGCCAGCAGTTTATTCGTCGGGCTAGCGGGAAATGTTGACGGCGGGGAGCTGTTTTTT.